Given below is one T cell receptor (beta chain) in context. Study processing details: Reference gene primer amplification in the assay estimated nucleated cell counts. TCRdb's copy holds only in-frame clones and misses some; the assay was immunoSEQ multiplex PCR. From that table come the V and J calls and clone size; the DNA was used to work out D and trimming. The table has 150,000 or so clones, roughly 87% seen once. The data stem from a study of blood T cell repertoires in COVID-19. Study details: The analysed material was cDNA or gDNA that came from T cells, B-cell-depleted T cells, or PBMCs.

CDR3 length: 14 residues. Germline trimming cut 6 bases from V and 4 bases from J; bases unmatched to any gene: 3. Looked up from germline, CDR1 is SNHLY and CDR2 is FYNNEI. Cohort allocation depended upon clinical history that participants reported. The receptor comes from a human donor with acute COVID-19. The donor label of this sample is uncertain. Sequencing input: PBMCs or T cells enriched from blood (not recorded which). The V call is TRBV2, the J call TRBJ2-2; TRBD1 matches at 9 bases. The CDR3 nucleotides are TGTGCCAGCAGCCGACAGGGGGGCACCGGGGAGCTGTTTTTT. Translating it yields CASSRQGGTGELFF.